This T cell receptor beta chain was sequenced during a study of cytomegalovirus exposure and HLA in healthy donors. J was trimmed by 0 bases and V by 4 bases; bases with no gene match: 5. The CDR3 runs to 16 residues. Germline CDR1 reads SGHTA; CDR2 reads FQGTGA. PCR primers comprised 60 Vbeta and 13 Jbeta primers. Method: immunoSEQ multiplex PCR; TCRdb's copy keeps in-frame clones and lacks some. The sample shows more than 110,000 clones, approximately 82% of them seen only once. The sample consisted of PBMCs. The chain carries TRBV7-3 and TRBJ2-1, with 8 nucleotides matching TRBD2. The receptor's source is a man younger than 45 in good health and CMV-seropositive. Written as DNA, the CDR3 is TGTGCCAGCAGCTCCGATACTAGCGGCTCCTACAATGAGCAGTTCTTC. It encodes CASSSDTSGSYNEQFF.